One and the same sample provided the 26 T cell receptor beta chains below, sequenced in a study of blood T cell repertoires in COVID-19. Generated by immunoSEQ multiplex PCR, the TCRdb table keeps only in-frame clones and is missing some. The sample includes under 200,000 clones, roughly nine tenths of them seen just once. Specimen: peripheral blood. The receptors were sampled from a man aged 45-65 years with acute or convalescent COVID-19.

The V and J genes are TRBV27 and TRBJ2-5, with a weak D call TRBD1 (6 bases). This CDR3 is 15 amino acids long. Germline V CDR1 and CDR2: MNHEY, SMNVEV (reference sequence). V was cut by 1 base and J by 1 base, with 10 bases left in between. CDR3 sequence: CASSLLGTTQETQYF. CDR3 nucleotides: TGTGCCAGCAGTTTATTGGGGACAACCCAAGAGACCCAGTACTTC.

V is TRBV6-6 and J is TRBJ2-3; D ambiguous. The CDR3 totals 15 residues. Germline lookup yields CDR1 MNHNY and CDR2 SVGAGI (reference sequence). The germline V and J ends were trimmed by 4 bases and 1 base, with 12 bases remaining between them. The CDR3 spells CASSSPPSGTDTQYF. Written as DNA, the CDR3 is TGTGCCAGCAGTTCCCCCCCGTCGGGCACAGATACGCAGTATTTT.

This clone was observed a handful of times. The chain couples TRBV28 to TRBJ1-5, with D hard to call. The germline V gene encodes CDR1 MDHEN and CDR2 SYDVKM. This CDR3 has 15 residues. V lost 5 bases and J 1 base, leaving 12 bases between the germline ends. CDR3 coding DNA: TGTGCCAGCAGTCGCCCGCGAGGAAGCAATCAGCCCCAGCATTTT. This encodes CASSRPRGSNQPQHF.

The chain carries TRBV25-1 and TRBJ1-1; TRBD1 matches 7 bases. There are 16 residues in the CDR3. V shed 0 bases and J 0 bases; nucleotides not matched to a gene: 4. Germline V gene sequence: CDR1 MGHDK, CDR2 SYGVNS. The CDR3 DNA reads TGTGCCAGCAGTGAATATGAGGGGGCGGTGAACACTGAAGCTTTCTTT. Protein: CASSEYEGAVNTEAFF.

The gene calls are TRBV29-1 and TRBJ2-4; 7 bases map to TRBD1. V dropped 7 bases and J dropped 4; count of bases not matched to a gene: 4. This CDR3 has 12 amino acids. Germline assignment: CDR1 SQVTM and CDR2 ANQGSEA. The CDR3 sequence is CSAGTAKNIQYF. The CDR3 DNA follows: TGCAGCGCCGGGACAGCTAAAAACATTCAGTACTTC.

The chain uses TRBV9 and TRBJ2-7, with a possible D match to TRBD1 (6 bases). V was pared by 5 bases and J by 3 bases, with 15 bases between. The germline CDR1 and CDR2 sequences are SGDLS and YYNGEE. The CDR3 loop spans 14 amino acids. CDR3: CASSPTQGYYEQYF. CDR3 DNA: TGTGCCAGCAGTCCAACACAGGGATACTACGAGCAGTACTTC. Full variable domain (outside the CDR3, taken from reference TRBV9 and TRBJ2-7): DSGVTQTPKHLITATGQRVTLRCSPRSGDLSVYWYQQSLDQGLQFLIQYYNGEERAKGNILERFSAQQFPDLHSELNLSSLELGDSALYFCASSPTQGYYEQYFGPGTRLTVT.

The chain uses TRBV11-3 and TRBJ2-1; the D is unclear. V lost 2 bases, J lost 2 bases, and 10 bases lay in between. Germline-derived CDR1 and CDR2 are SGHNT and YENEEA. This CDR3 is built from 15 residues. This chain's CDR3 is CASSLSRLPYNEQFF. CDR3 nucleotide sequence: TGTGCCAGCAGCTTATCCAGGCTCCCCTACAATGAGCAGTTCTTC. The variable domain in full, completed from reference TRBV11-3 and TRBJ2-1, reads EAGVVQSPRYKIIEKKQPVAFWCNPISGHNTLYWYLQNLGQGPELLIRYENEEAVDDSQLPKDRFSAERLKGVDSTLKIQPAELGDSAVYLCASSLSRLPYNEQFFGPGTRLTVL.

This chain uses TRBV15 with TRBJ1-5; D remains unclear. There are 18 residues in the CDR3. Per germline, CDR1 LNHNV and CDR2 YYDKDF (reference sequence). Between the trimmed V and J ends, which lost 1 base and 0 bases, there was a span of 16 bases. CDR3 loop: CATSRVGQAIFSNQPQHF. The CDR3, as DNA: TGTGCCACCAGCAGAGTTGGGCAGGCGATATTTAGCAATCAGCCCCAGCATTTT.

The chain joins TRBV4-2 to TRBJ2-1; 7 bases agree with TRBD1. Germline V gene sequence: CDR1 LGHNA, CDR2 YNFKEQ. There are 17 residues in the CDR3. Germline trimming cut 3 bases from V and 0 bases from J; bases unmatched to any gene: 8. CDR3 sequence (DNA): TGTGCCAGCAGCCAGAGACAGGGAGTAAGCTCCTACAATGAGCAGTTCTTC. Translated, it gives CASSQRQGVSSYNEQFF.

CDR3 sequence (DNA): TGTGCCAGCAGTCGACCGGGACTTTTTTACAATGAGCAGTTCTTC. Its protein is CASSRPGLFYNEQFF. The chain employs TRBV27 and TRBJ2-1, with D maybe TRBD2 (6 bases). V gave up 5 bases and J gave up 4 bases, with 15 bases separating them. The CDR3 runs to 15 residues. The V gene's germline CDR1 is MNHEY and CDR2 SMNVEV (reference sequence).

The chain joins TRBV27 to TRBJ1-1; D perhaps matches TRBD1 (5 bases). Germline V gene data show CDR1 as MNHEY and CDR2 as SMNVEV (reference sequence). The CDR3 runs to 13 residues. The V gene lost 6 bases and the J gene lost 3 bases, with 11 bases spanning the gap. Here the CDR3 reads CASSKSGHTEAFF. In nucleotides, the CDR3 is TGTGCCAGCAGCAAATCAGGGCACACTGAAGCTTTCTTT.

This rearrangement joins TRBV4-3 to TRBJ1-2; D is possibly TRBD1 (6 bases). Trimming took 0 bases from V and 4 from J, leaving 12 bases between them. Germline V gene data show CDR1 as LGHNA and CDR2 as YSLEER. This CDR3 spans 15 amino acids. The CDR3 sequence is CASSQDRGTGYGYTF. Written as DNA, the CDR3 is TGCGCCAGCAGCCAAGATAGGGGGACCGGCTATGGCTACACCTTC.

This chain uses TRBV9 with TRBJ2-5; 8 nucleotides line up with TRBD2. CDR3 length equals 14 residues. Germline CDR1 is SGDLS and CDR2 is YYNGEE. The trim removed 5 bases at V and 5 bases at J, leaving 8 bases unmatched. The chain's CDR3 is CASSRTSMGETQYF. CDR3 DNA sequence: TGTGCCAGCAGTCGGACTAGCATGGGTGAGACCCAGTACTTC.

The V gene is TRBV11-2, the J gene TRBJ2-6; D is ambiguous. The CDR3 has 16 residues. Trimming removed 3 bases from V and 0 bases from J, with 9 bases in between. Germline CDR1 SGHAT, CDR2 FQNNGV. This CDR3 reads CASSFTVNSGANVLTF. The CDR3, as DNA: TGTGCCAGCAGCTTTACTGTTAACTCTGGGGCCAACGTCCTGACTTTC.

As concerns this clone: The germline gene is not matched at one end of the junction; a read error may be the cause. The chain is built from TRBV30 and TRBJ1-6; D is uncertain. The CDR3 is made up of 13 amino acids. Germline V lookup: CDR1 GTSNPN, CDR2 SVGIG (reference sequence). The CDR3 region is CAWSLGGNSPLYF. In DNA form, the CDR3 reads TGTGCCTGGAGTTTAGGAGGAAATTCACCCCTCTACTTT.

The chain recombines TRBV18 with TRBJ1-5, with TRBD1 identical over 10 bases. This CDR3 contains 19 residues. Trimming took 1 base from V and 7 from J; bases not matched to a gene: 16. The germline CDR1 and CDR2 sequences are KGHSH and LQKENI. In DNA, the CDR3 is TGTGCCAGCTCACCACTGCCGGGACAGGGGACGGAGACTAGACAGCCCCAGCATTTT. This translates into CASSPLPGQGTETRQPQHF.

In this sample, this clone turned up a few times. Here the CDR3 DNA reads TGCGCCAGCAGCCTTTATACAGGGAATGGCTACACCTTC. This translates into CASSLYTGNGYTF. The V gene is TRBV4-1, the J gene TRBJ1-2; TRBD1 is a possible D gene (6 bases). The CDR3 totals 13 residues. Trimming cost V 4 bases and J 6 bases, with 12 bases left between them. Per the germline V gene, CDR1 is MGHRA and CDR2 is YSYEKL.

This chain uses TRBV2 with TRBJ1-6; D gene ambiguous. Trimming cost V 3 bases and J 3 bases, with 9 bases left between them. Per germline, CDR1 SNHLY and CDR2 FYNNEI. The CDR3 runs 15 residues. The CDR3 coding sequence is TGTGCCAGCAGTGAGGAGACTAACTATAATTCACCCCTCCACTTT. As protein: CASSEETNYNSPLHF.

CDR3 residues: CASSLIGAGGQFF. The CDR3, as DNA: TGTGCCAGCAGCTTGATAGGGGCCGGGGGGCAGTTCTTC. The chain carries TRBV5-4 and TRBJ2-1, with D maybe TRBD2 (6 bases). This CDR3 region has 13 residues. V lost 1 base, J lost 12 bases, and 14 bases lay in between. Germline CDR1 and CDR2: SGHNT and YYREEE (reference sequence).

The table lists this clone with a few counts. The chain links TRBV7-9 to TRBJ1-6; no firm D call. Trimming removed 5 bases at V and 8 bases at J, with 16 bases between. This CDR3 has 15 residues. CDR1 SEHNR and CDR2 FQNEAQ come from the germline V gene (reference sequence). The CDR3 bases are TGTGCCAGCAGCCTTTATACAACCGGGGATTCACCCCTCCACTTT. Translated, it gives CASSLYTTGDSPLHF.

J is TRBJ2-2 and V is TRBV3-1 (or the pseudogene TRBV3-2); the D is unclear. The CDR3 length is 13 residues. V was clipped by 2 bases and J by 3 bases, with 4 bases between them. From germline, CDR1 is LGHDT and CDR2 YNNKEL (reference sequence). CDR3 sequence (DNA): TGTGCCAGCAGCCAACGTGACACCGGGGAGCTGTTTTTT. This sequence encodes CASSQRDTGELFF.

The chain recombines TRBV5-1 with TRBJ2-4; the D gene is possibly TRBD1 (6 bases). Looked up from germline, CDR1 is SGHRS and CDR2 is YFSETQ. The CDR3 totals 15 residues. V was shortened by 0 bases and J by 6 bases, with 13 bases between the two germline ends. The CDR3 nucleotides read TGCGCCAGCAGCTTGGAGGGGGACCCGGGAAACATTCAGTACTTC. This codes for CASSLEGDPGNIQYF. The full variable domain, in which reference TRBV5-1 and TRBJ2-4 provide the parts outside the CDR3, is KAGVTQTPRYLIKTRGQQVTLSCSPISGHRSVSWYQQTPGQGLQFLFEYFSETQRNKGNFPGRFSGRQFSNSRSEMNVSTLELGDSALYLCASSLEGDPGNIQYFGAGTRLSVL.

The CDR3 is CASSQGPTMNTEAFF. Written as DNA, the CDR3 is TGTGCCAGCAGTCAGGGTCCTACCATGAACACTGAAGCTTTCTTT. The V and J genes are TRBV28 and TRBJ1-1; TRBD1 might be the D (5 bases). Germline CDR1 reads MDHEN; CDR2 reads SYDVKM. V dropped 5 bases and J dropped 0 bases, with 13 bases sitting between them. This CDR3 has 15 residues.

This chain connects TRBV9 to TRBJ2-3; no clear D. Germline V gene lookup returns CDR1 SGDLS and CDR2 YYNGEE. CDR3 length: 12 residues. Trimming took 2 bases from V and 8 from J, leaving 9 bases between them. The CDR3 reads CASSVGPSTQYF. DNA for the CDR3: TGTGCCAGCAGCGTGGGCCCCAGTACGCAGTATTTT.

This clone appeared a single time. The V gene is TRBV9, the J gene TRBJ2-7; TRBD1 agrees at 8 bases. CDR1 and CDR2 (germline): SGDLS, YYNGEE. The CDR3 is made up of 14 amino acids. The trim removed 0 bases at V and 3 bases at J, leaving 2 bases unmatched. CDR3 amino acids: CASSVDTGGYEQYF. In DNA form, the CDR3 reads TGTGCCAGCAGCGTAGATACAGGGGGCTACGAGCAGTACTTC.

The chain links TRBV5-1 to TRBJ2-3; TRBD2 is a possible D gene (5 bases). Per the germline V gene, CDR1 is SGHRS and CDR2 is YFSETQ. With 3 bases removed from V and 6 bases from J, the gap between germline ends came to 11 bases. The CDR3 has 13 residues. CDR3 DNA: TGCGCCAGCAGCTGGCGGCCGGGGGATACGCAGTATTTT. Translated: CASSWRPGDTQYF.